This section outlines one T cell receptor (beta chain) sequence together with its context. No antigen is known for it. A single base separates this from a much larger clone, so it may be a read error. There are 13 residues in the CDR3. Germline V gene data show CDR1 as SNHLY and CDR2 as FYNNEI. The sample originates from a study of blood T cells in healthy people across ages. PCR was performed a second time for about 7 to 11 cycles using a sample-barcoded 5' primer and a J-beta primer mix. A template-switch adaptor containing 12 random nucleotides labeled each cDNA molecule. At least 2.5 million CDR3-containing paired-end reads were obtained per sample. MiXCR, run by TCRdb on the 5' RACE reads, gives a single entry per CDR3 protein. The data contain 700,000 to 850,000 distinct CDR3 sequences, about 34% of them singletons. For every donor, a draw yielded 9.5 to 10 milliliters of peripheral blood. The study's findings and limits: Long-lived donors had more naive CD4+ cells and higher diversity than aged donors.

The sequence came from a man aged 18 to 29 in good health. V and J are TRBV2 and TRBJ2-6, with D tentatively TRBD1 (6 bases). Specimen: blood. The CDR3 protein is CASSFSGVNVLTF. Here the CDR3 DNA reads TGTGCCAGCAGTTTTTCAGGGGTCAACGTCCTGACTTTC.